The 8 T cell receptor beta chains reported below all come from one sample, sequenced in a study of T-cell reconstitution after alpha-beta-depleted transplantation in children. Unique molecular identifiers were built into the TCRbeta library. MiXCR, run by TCRdb on the PCR reads, gives a single entry per CDR3 protein. Among fewer than 700,000 distinct CDR3 sequences listed, 23% were seen once. Sequencing used PBMCs, mostly from graft donor cells, obtained 360 days after TCRalphabeta/CD19-depleted stem cell transplant. The source of these receptors is a boy younger than two who had a stem cell transplant for acute myeloid leukemia, so the T cells may come from the graft donor.

This clonotype showed up just once. The chain couples TRBV7-2 to TRBJ2-1; TRBD2 is a possible D gene (6 bases). Germline CDR1 is SGHTA and CDR2 is FQGNSA. The length of the CDR3 is 18 residues. With 0 bases removed from V and 0 bases from J, the gap between germline ends came to 15 bases. The CDR3 loop reads CASSLAPAGTLSYNEQFF. The CDR3 DNA sequence: TGTGCCAGCAGCTTAGCCCCGGCCGGGACTCTCTCCTACAATGAGCAGTTCTTC.

In the case of this clonotype: A much larger clone lies a single base off, so this may be a read error. The rearrangement uses TRBV4-1 and TRBJ1-3; maybe TRBD1 (5 bases). This CDR3 has 16 residues. Germline V gene lookup returns CDR1 MGHRA and CDR2 YSYEKL. CDR3 DNA: TGCGCCAGCAGCCAGGGACCGGGGACCTCTGGAAACACCATAAATTTT. This translates into CASSQGPGTSGNTINF.

The genes are TRBV5-6 and TRBJ1-1; D remains ambiguous. The CDR3 consists of 15 residues. The V end lost 5 bases, the J end lost 4 bases, and 18 bases lay between the germline ends. Germline CDR1 SGHDT, CDR2 YYEEEE. CDR3 nucleotide sequence: TGTGCCAGCAGGCCAAGGCCGACTTCGGGCACTGAAGCTTTCTTT. Its translation: CASRPRPTSGTEAFF. The full variable domain, rest sourced from reference TRBV5-6 and TRBJ1-1, is DAGVTQSPTHLIKTRGQQVTLRCSPKSGHDTVSWYQQALGQGPQFIFQYYEEEERQRGNFPDRFSGHQFPNYSSELNVNALLLGDSALYLCASRPRPTSGTEAFFGQGTRLTVV.

This chain connects TRBV29-1 to TRBJ2-7, with a tentative D call TRBD2 (6 bases). The length of the CDR3 is 11 residues. Trimming left V 4 bases short and J 5 bases short, with 9 bases between. CDR1 is SQVTM and CDR2 is ANQGSEA in the germline V gene. The CDR3: CSVAGVNEQYF. DNA of the CDR3: TGCAGCGTTGCGGGGGTAAACGAGCAGTACTTC.

This clonotype was seen at least ten times. The chain combines TRBV7-3 with TRBJ2-2, with a weak D call TRBD2 (5 bases). V was cut by 5 bases and J by 1 base, with 32 bases left in between. Germline V lookup: CDR1 SGHTA, CDR2 FQGTGA. The CDR3 runs to 22 residues. CDR3 in amino acids: CASSVYPGLNYRLNMNTGELFF. CDR3 DNA sequence: TGTGCCAGCAGCGTATACCCCGGACTGAACTACAGACTTAACATGAACACCGGGGAGCTGTTTTTT.

V usage is TRBV20-1 and J usage is TRBJ1-2, with 8 bases lining up with TRBD1. The CDR3 totals 13 residues. After removal of 4 bases from V and 7 bases from J, the junction contained 8 bases not matched to a gene. Germline CDR1 DFQATT, CDR2 SNEGSKA (reference sequence). The CDR3 protein is CSANRQGRSGYTF. The CDR3 DNA follows: TGCAGTGCTAACCGACAGGGGAGGAGTGGCTACACCTTC.

In this sample, this clonotype turned up a few times. The gene calls are TRBV12-3 or TRBV12-4 and TRBJ2-3; perhaps TRBD1 as D (6 bases). Trimming removed 1 base from V and 7 bases from J, with 12 bases in between. The CDR3 is made up of 14 amino acids. This CDR3 reads CASSLGLDSHTQYF. The CDR3 DNA follows: TGTGCCAGCAGTTTAGGGCTGGACAGCCATACGCAGTATTTT.

This clonotype has just a few counts. This chain links TRBV20-1 with TRBJ2-5; 12 nucleotides align to TRBD2. In germline, CDR1 is DFQATT, CDR2 SNEGSKA (reference sequence). This CDR3 region has 16 residues. After removal of 3 bases from V and 1 base from J, the junction contained 6 bases not matched to a gene. CDR3: CSASPPSGGAQETQYF. The CDR3, as DNA: TGCAGTGCTAGCCCTCCTAGCGGGGGGGCCCAAGAGACCCAGTACTTC.